This T cell receptor (beta chain) is drawn from a study of blood T cell repertoires in COVID-19. Libraries were prepared by immunoSEQ multiplex PCR; TCRdb keeps only in-frame clonotypes and omits some of them. The table has 80,000 to 100,000 clones, about nine tenths seen once. With V trimmed by 5 bases and J by 12 bases, 5 bases remained unmatched. Looked up from germline, CDR1 is SGHVS and CDR2 is FQNEAQ. The CDR3 is 12 amino acids. The chain carries TRBV7-8 and TRBJ2-7; TRBD2 agrees at 12 bases. Source material: peripheral blood. The origin of this receptor is a human donor with active COVID-19. The donor label of this sample is uncertain. In DNA form, the CDR3 reads TGTGCCAGCAGCCGACTAGCGGGGGATATGTACTTC. It yields the protein CASSRLAGDMYF. The full variable domain, rest sourced from reference TRBV7-8 and TRBJ2-7, is GAGVSQSPRYKVAKRGQDVALRCDPISGHVSLFWYQQALGQGPEFLTYFQNEAQLDKSGLPSDRFFAERPEGSVSTLKIQRTQQEDSAVYLCASSRLAGDMYFGPGTRLTVT.